The clone carrying this TCR beta chain was found once. A clone one base away is much larger, so this may be a read error. This specimen comes from a study of tumor-infiltrating lymphocytes in primary liver carcinoma. Overall study context: Tumors measured roughly 4.2 to 11 cm and were stage T1-T3 N0M0.

A primer matching the constant region was used to make TCR beta cDNA from 500 to 650 ng of total RNA. Modified slightly, ARM-PCR produced TCR beta libraries over three nested multiplex PCR rounds. Investigators reported that the first two PCR rounds, at roughly 10 cycles each, used TRBV1-TRBV30 forward primers with a C-beta reverse primer. Each CDR3 protein is one row after TCRdb ran MiXCR on the multiplex PCR reads. The sample shows 310,000 or so distinct CDR3 sequences, roughly 61% of them seen only once. V lost 0 bases and J lost 5, with 14 bases in between. The CDR3 is 15 amino acids. CDR1 SGHKS and CDR2 YYEKEE come from the germline V gene (reference sequence). RNA was extracted from whole blood without cell sorting, alongside germline DNA.

Source material: peripheral blood. V and J are TRBV5-5 and TRBJ2-5; D not resolved. The TCR comes from a man aged 35 to 55 with primary liver carcinoma and hepatitis B virus infection. The CDR3 loop reads CASSLGSTTGETQYF. CDR3 DNA sequence: TGTGCCAGCAGCTTGGGGTCTACAACCGGGGAGACCCAGTACTTC.